The present TCR beta chain was sequenced within a study of blood T cell repertoires in COVID-19. Looking at the study overall: In each case, the material was cDNA or gDNA derived from T cells, B-cell-depleted T cells, or PBMCs.

The data were produced by immunoSEQ multiplex PCR, yet TCRdb's version contains in-frame clones alone and is incomplete. Of 15,000 to 20,000 clones in the sample, 82% were seen once. The sequence was obtained from a human donor in a cohort sampled during active COVID-19. The specimen sequenced was peripheral blood.

In nucleotides, the CDR3 is TGTGCCAGCATGGGACAGATGAACACTGAAGCTTTCTTT. It is translated as CASMGQMNTEAFF. The chain has TRBV2 and TRBJ1-1; TRBD1 agrees at 7 bases. This CDR3 contains 13 residues. V was pared by 7 bases and J by 0 bases, with 2 bases of the junction left unmatched. Germline CDR1 is SNHLY and CDR2 is FYNNEI.